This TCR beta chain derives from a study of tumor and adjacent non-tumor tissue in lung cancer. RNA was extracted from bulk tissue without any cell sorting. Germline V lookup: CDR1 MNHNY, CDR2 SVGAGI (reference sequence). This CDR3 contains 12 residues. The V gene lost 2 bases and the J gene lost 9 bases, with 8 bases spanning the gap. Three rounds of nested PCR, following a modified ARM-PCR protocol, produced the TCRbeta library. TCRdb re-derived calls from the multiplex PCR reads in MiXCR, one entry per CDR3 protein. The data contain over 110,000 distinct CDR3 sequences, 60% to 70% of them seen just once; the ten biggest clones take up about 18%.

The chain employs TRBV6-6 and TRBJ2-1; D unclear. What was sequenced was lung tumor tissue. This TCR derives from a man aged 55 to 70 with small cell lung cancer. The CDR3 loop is CASSYTETEQFF. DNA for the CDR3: TGTGCCAGCAGTTACACCGAAACTGAGCAGTTCTTC.